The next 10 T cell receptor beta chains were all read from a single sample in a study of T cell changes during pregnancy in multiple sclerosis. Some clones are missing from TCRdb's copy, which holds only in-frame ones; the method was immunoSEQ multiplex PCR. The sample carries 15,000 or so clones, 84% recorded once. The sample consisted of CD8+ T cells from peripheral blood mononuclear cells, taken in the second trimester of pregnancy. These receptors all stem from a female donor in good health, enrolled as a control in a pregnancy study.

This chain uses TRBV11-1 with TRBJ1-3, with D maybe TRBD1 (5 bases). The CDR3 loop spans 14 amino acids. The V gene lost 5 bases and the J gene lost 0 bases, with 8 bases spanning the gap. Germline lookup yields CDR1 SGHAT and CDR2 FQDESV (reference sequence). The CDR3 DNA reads TGTGCCAGCAGCCGGGGGTCCTCTGGAAACACCATATATTTT. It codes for CASSRGSSGNTIYF.

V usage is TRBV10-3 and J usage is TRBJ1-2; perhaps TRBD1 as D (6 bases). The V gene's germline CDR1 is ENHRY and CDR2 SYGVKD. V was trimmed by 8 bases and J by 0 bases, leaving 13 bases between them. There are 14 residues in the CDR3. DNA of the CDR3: TGTGCCATCTGGGGGGGGGACACTAACTATGGCTACACCTTC. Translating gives CAIWGGDTNYGYTF.

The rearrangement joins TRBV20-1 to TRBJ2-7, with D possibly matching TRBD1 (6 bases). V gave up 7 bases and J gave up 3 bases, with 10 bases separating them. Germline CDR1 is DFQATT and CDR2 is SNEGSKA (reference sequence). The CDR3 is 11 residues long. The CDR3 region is CSVAQGYEQYF. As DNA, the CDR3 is TGCAGTGTAGCACAGGGCTACGAGCAGTACTTC.

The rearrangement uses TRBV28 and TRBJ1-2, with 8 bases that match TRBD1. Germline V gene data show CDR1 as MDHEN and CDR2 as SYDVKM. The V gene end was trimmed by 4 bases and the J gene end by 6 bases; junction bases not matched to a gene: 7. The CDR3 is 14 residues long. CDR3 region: CASSYFSRGHGYTF. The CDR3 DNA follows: TGTGCCAGCAGTTACTTCTCCAGGGGGCATGGCTACACCTTC.

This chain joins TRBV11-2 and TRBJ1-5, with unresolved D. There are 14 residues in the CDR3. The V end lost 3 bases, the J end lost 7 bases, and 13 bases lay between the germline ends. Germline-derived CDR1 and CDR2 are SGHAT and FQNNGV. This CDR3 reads CASSLGDVGQPQHF. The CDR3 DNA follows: TGTGCCAGCAGCTTGGGAGACGTGGGGCAGCCCCAGCATTTT.

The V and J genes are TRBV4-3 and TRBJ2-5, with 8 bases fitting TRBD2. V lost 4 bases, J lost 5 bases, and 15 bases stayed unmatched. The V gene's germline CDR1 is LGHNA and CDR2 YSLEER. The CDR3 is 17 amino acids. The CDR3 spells CASSPSIVAGLRETQYF. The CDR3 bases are TGCGCCAGCAGCCCATCAATAGTAGCGGGGCTCCGGGAGACCCAGTACTTC.

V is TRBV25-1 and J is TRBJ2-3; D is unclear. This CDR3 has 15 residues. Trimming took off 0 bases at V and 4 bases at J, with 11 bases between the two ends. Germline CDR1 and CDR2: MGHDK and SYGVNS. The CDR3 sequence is CASSEYSPSADTQYF. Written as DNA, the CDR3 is TGTGCCAGCAGTGAATATTCCCCGTCGGCAGATACGCAGTATTTT.

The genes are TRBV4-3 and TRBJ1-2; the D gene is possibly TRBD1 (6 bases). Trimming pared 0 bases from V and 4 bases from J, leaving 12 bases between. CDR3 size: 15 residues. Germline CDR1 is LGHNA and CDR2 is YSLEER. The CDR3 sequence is CASSQDSGEGYGYTF. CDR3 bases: TGCGCCAGCAGCCAAGATTCAGGGGAAGGCTATGGCTACACCTTC.

DNA of the CDR3: TGTGCCAGCAGCGAACAGGGCTCTGGGGCCAACGTCCTGACTTTC. Its translation is CASSEQGSGANVLTF. The chain recombines TRBV9 with TRBJ2-6; possible D gene TRBD1, 6 bases. The length of the CDR3 is 15 residues. The germline CDR1 and CDR2 sequences are SGDLS and YYNGEE. The germline V and J ends were trimmed by 3 bases and 0 bases, with 7 bases remaining between them.

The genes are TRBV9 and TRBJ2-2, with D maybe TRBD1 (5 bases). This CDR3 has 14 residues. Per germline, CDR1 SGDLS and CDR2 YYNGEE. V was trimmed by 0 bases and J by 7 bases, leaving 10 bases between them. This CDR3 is CASSVGDRGGELFF. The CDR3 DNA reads TGTGCCAGCAGCGTAGGTGACAGAGGCGGGGAGCTGTTTTTT.